The 8 T cell receptor beta chains below come from one sample, sequenced in a study of cytomegalovirus exposure and HLA in healthy donors. PCR employed 60 Vbeta and 13 Jbeta primers. The protocol was immunoSEQ multiplex PCR, while the TCRdb copy is restricted to in-frame clones and leaves out a portion. Of 90,000 to 110,000 clones listed, 83% were seen once; the top ten hold 6.1%. Sequenced: PBMCs. Receptors were obtained from a man aged 18 to 35 in good health and CMV-seronegative.

This chain connects TRBV19 to TRBJ2-3, with D possibly matching TRBD1 (6 bases). CDR1 LNHDA and CDR2 SQIVND come from the germline V gene (reference sequence). The V end was cut by 7 bases, the J end by 6 bases, with 17 bases between. This CDR3 region has 14 residues. For the CDR3, the DNA is TGTGCCAGTACCCGAAGACAGGCGACGGATACGCAGTATTTT. Its translation is CASTRRQATDTQYF.

This rearrangement joins TRBV27 to TRBJ2-3, with D perhaps matching TRBD1 (5 bases). V gave up 8 bases and J gave up 4 bases, with 19 bases separating them. The CDR3 has 15 residues. The germline V gene has CDR1 MNHEY and CDR2 SMNVEV (reference sequence). The CDR3 nucleotides are TGTGCCAGCGCAACCAGGGAATCCAGCGCAGATACGCAGTATTTT. This encodes CASATRESSADTQYF.

CDR3 DNA sequence: TGTGCCAGCAGTCCCCTCATTGGCGGGGGTTCCATTTCCTACGAGCAGTACTTC. The encoded protein is CASSPLIGGGSISYEQYF. The chain carries TRBV28 and TRBJ2-7; 7 nucleotides line up with TRBD2. The germline gives CDR1 MDHEN, CDR2 SYDVKM. The J segment lost 1 base and the V segment lost 5 bases, leaving 17 bases of the junction unmatched. CDR3 length equals 18 residues.

The chain joins TRBV28 to TRBJ1-2; no clear D. The CDR3 is 15 amino acids. V was pared by 6 bases and J by 2 bases, with 16 bases between. Germline V gene data show CDR1 as MDHEN and CDR2 as SYDVKM. The CDR3: CASSLPVTFNYGYTF. For the CDR3, the DNA is TGTGCCAGCAGCCTCCCGGTGACATTCAACTATGGCTACACCTTC.

This clone was detected only once. The rearrangement joins TRBV19 to TRBJ1-1, with TRBD1 as a possible D gene (6 bases). The CDR3 runs 16 residues. V was trimmed by 7 bases and J by 3 bases, leaving 21 bases between them. Germline CDR1 reads LNHDA; CDR2 reads SQIVND (reference sequence). For the CDR3, the DNA is TGTGCCAGTAACCTTTGGACAGTAGGGCATGACACTGAAGCTTTCTTT. Amino acids: CASNLWTVGHDTEAFF.

The chain is built from TRBV15 and TRBJ2-5; 9 nucleotides align to TRBD2. V lost 5 bases to trimming and J lost 5 bases; unmatched junction nucleotides: 12. Germline V gene data show CDR1 as LNHNV and CDR2 as YYDKDF (reference sequence). The CDR3 has 16 residues. CDR3 amino acids: CATSGGAGGVGETQYF. CDR3 nucleotides: TGTGCCACCAGCGGGGGAGCGGGAGGTGTTGGGGAGACCCAGTACTTC.

The chain couples TRBV5-4 to TRBJ2-1; 11 positions match TRBD2. With 2 bases clipped from V and 3 bases from J, the junction kept 4 bases outside the gene matches. Germline V gives CDR1 SGHNT, CDR2 YYREEE (reference sequence). The CDR3 extends over 16 amino acids. CDR3 bases: TGTGCCAGCAGCTTAACTAGCGGGAGCCTCTACAATGAGCAGTTCTTC. It is translated as CASSLTSGSLYNEQFF.

This clone was counted a single time. The CDR3 is CASSLRDRGQETQYF. The CDR3 nucleotides are TGTGCCAGCAGCTTACGAGACAGGGGGCAGGAGACCCAGTACTTC. The chain combines TRBV7-2 with TRBJ2-5; TRBD1 matches 10 bases. Germline CDR1 reads SGHTA; CDR2 reads FQGNSA. The CDR3 runs to 15 residues. J gave up 5 bases and V 2 bases, and 5 bases lay outside the gene matches.